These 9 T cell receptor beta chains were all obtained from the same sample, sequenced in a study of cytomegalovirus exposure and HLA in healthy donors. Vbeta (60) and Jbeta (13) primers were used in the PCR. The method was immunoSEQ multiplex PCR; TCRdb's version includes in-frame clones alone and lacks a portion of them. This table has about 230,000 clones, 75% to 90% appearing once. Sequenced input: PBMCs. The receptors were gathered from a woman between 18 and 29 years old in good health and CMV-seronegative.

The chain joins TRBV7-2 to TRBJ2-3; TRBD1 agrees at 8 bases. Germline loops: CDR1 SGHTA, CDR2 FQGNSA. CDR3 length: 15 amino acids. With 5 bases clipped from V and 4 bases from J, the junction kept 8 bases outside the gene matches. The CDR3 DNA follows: TGTGCCAGCAGCCTTCCGGGACAGGACCCAGATACGCAGTATTTT. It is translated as CASSLPGQDPDTQYF.

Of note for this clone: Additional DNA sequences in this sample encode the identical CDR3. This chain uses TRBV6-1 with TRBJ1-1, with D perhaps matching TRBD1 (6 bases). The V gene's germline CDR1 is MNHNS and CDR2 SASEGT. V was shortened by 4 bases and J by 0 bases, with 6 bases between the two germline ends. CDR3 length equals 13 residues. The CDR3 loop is CASSGTVNTEAFF. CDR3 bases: TGTGCCAGCAGTGGGACAGTGAACACTGAAGCTTTCTTT.

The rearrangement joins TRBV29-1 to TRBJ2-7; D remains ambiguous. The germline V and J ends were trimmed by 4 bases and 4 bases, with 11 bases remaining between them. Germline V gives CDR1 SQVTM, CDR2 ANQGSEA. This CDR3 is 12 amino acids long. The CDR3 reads CSVASAAYEQYF. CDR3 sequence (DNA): TGCAGCGTTGCCTCCGCGGCTTACGAGCAGTACTTC.

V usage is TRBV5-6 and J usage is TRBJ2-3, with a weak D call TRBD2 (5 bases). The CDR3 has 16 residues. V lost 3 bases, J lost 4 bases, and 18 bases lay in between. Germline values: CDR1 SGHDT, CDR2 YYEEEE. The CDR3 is CASSSTARDLADTQYF. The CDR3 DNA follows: TGTGCCAGCAGCTCCACTGCACGGGATTTGGCAGATACGCAGTATTTT.

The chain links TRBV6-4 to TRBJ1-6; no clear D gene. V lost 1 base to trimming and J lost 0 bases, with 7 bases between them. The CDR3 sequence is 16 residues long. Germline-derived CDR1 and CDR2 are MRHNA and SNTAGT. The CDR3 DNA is TGTGCCAGCAGTGACTATGGGAGCTCCTATAATTCACCCCTCCACTTT. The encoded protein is CASSDYGSSYNSPLHF.

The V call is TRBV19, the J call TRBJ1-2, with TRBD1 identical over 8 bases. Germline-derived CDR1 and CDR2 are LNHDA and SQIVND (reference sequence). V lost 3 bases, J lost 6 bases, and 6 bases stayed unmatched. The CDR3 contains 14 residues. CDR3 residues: CASSITGQGHGYTF. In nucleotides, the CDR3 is TGTGCCAGTAGTATCACAGGACAGGGCCATGGCTACACCTTC.

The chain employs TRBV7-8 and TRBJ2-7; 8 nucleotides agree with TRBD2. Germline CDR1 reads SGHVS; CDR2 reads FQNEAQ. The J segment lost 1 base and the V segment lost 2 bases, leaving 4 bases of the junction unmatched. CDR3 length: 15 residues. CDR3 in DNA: TGTGCCAGCAGCTTAAGAGCGGGGGAATCCTACGAGCAGTACTTC. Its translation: CASSLRAGESYEQYF.

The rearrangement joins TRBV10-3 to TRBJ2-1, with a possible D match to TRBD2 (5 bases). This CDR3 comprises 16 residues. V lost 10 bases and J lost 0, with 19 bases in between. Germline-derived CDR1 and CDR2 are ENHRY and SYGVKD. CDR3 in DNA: TGTGCCACCGCCGGGGTGGGAGACCTCTCCTACAATGAGCAGTTCTTC. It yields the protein CATAGVGDLSYNEQFF.

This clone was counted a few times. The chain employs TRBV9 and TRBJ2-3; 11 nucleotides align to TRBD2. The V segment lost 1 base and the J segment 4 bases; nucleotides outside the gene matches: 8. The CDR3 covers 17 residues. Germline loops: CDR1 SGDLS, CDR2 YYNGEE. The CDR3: CASSVSQTSGNSDTQYF. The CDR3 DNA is TGTGCCAGCAGCGTAAGCCAGACTAGCGGGAATTCAGATACGCAGTATTTT.